This TCR beta chain was captured in a study of T cells in Graves' hyperthyroidism and ophthalmopathy. Study outcomes and limitations: Blood also carried most thyroid clonotypes expanded above 0.001.

TCR beta CDR3 regions were amplified from RNA. HTBI primers were used for first-round RT-PCR of the TCR CDR3. MiXCR, applied by TCRdb to the multiplex PCR reads, yields one record per CDR3 protein. The sample lists some 650,000 distinct CDR3 sequences; around 16% were seen once. From germline, CDR1 is MDHEN and CDR2 SYDVKM. V lost 3 bases and J 2 bases, leaving 18 bases between the germline ends. The CDR3 loop spans 17 amino acids. This clonotype showed up many times. Its cognate antigen is unknown. This rearrangement joins TRBV28 to TRBJ2-3; possible D gene TRBD2, 6 bases. The receptor's source is a woman aged 40 to 50 with Graves' ophthalmopathy. The sequenced sample consisted of blood. CDR3: CASSLMGLINATDTQYF. For the CDR3, the DNA is TGTGCCAGCAGTTTGATGGGACTTATAAATGCCACAGATACGCAGTATTTT.